The entry that follows covers one T cell receptor (beta chain) sequence. Noted time point: sample taken at primary tumor resection. The trim removed 4 bases at V and 0 bases at J, leaving 10 bases unmatched. CDR3 length equals 17 residues. Using its own MiXCR run on the 5' RACE reads, TCRdb lists one record per CDR3 protein. In the table there are about 92,000 distinct CDR3 sequences, about 12% of which are singletons. The data are from a study of spatial heterogeneity in lung cancer. Overall study: There were, on average, more than ten raw-read appearances for each unique TCR and UMI combination.

The TCR originated in a male donor with early-stage non-small cell lung cancer. This chain uses TRBV12-3 or TRBV12-4 with TRBJ1-1; 8 bases match TRBD1. The sample here was PBMCs, taken at surgery. The DNA for the CDR3 is TGTGCCAGCAGTTGGACAGGGAGCGGAGGAGTGAACACTGAAGCTTTCTTT. Translating gives CASSWTGSGGVNTEAFF.